Included here is one TCR beta chain sequence, with context. Recovered status applied to Cohort 3 donors who had two consecutive negative PCRs. It also applied to those with clearance or with symptom resolution. The V end was cut by 3 bases, the J end by 2 bases, with 11 bases between. Germline assignment: CDR1 GTSNPN and CDR2 SVGIG (reference sequence). This CDR3 region has 15 residues. Here immunoSEQ multiplex PCR was the method, and the copy in TCRdb shows in-frame clones only, minus some. The sample shows roughly 520,000 clones, 88% of them seen only once. This sample is drawn from a study of blood T cell repertoires in COVID-19.

This sequence joins TRBV30 and TRBJ2-6; D unresolved. Sequenced input: PBMCs or T cells enriched from blood (not recorded which). The sequence was collected from a woman aged 40-49 years who had recovered from COVID-19. The CDR3 DNA is TGTGCCTGGAGGCGTACGGTTCCTGGGGCCAACGTCCTGACTTTC. Translation gives CAWRRTVPGANVLTF.